The clone carrying this T cell receptor (beta chain) was detected a few times. TCRdb itself ran the 5' RACE reads through MiXCR, one entry per CDR3 protein. Of approximately 35,000 distinct CDR3 sequences in the sample, approximately 15% were seen once. This entry comes from a study of CD8 T cells in ankylosing spondylitis. Trimming stripped 4 bases from V and 4 bases from J, with 16 bases between. This CDR3 spans 15 amino acids. This TCR came from a male donor with ankylosing spondylitis or in good health (not recorded which). The chain uses TRBV12-3 or TRBV12-4 and TRBJ1-1; D is perhaps TRBD1 (5 bases). Sequenced input: blood. CDR3 region: CASSSQVGGSTEAFF. The CDR3 DNA reads as TGTGCCAGCAGTTCCCAGGTGGGGGGGAGCACTGAAGCTTTCTTT.